The T cell receptor (beta chain) under discussion was sequenced for a study of blood T cell repertoires in COVID-19. Study in general: Samples of COVID-19 (acute and convalescent) were obtained from the United States, Italy and Spain.

In the authors' workflow: How many nucleated cells were present was estimated from reference gene primer amplification. TCRdb's copy holds only in-frame clones and misses some; the assay was immunoSEQ multiplex PCR. The V and J calls and clone size were taken over from that table, and D and trimming were inferred from the DNA. The sample consists of around 150,000 clones, around 84% of them appearing once. This clonotype was sampled from a woman aged 45-65 years in a cohort sampled during active or convalescent COVID-19. Sequencing was performed on peripheral blood.

The CDR3 nucleotides read TGTGCCAGCAGCTTAGGACAGCACGGAAACACCATATATTTT. This gives the protein CASSLGQHGNTIYF. V and J are TRBV14 and TRBJ1-3; a possible D gene is TRBD1 (6 bases). CDR3 length: 14 amino acids. Looked up from germline, CDR1 is SGHDN and CDR2 is FVKESK. V was cut by 5 bases and J by 4 bases, with 12 bases left in between.